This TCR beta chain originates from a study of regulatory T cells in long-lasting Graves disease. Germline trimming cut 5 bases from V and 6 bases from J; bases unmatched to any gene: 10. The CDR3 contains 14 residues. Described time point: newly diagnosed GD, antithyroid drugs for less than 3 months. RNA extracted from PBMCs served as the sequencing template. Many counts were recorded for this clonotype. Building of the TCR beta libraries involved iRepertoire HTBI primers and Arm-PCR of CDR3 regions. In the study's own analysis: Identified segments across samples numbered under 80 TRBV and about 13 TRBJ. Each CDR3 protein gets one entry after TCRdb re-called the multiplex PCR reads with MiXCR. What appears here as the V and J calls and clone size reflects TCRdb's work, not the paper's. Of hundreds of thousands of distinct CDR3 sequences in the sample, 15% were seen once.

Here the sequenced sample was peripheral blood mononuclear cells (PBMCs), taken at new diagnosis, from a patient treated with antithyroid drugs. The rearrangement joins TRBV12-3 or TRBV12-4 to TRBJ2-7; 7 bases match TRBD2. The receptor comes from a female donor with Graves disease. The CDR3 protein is CASSPLAVSGEQYF. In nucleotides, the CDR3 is TGTGCCAGCAGTCCTCTAGCGGTCTCCGGCGAGCAGTACTTC.